This TCR beta chain comes out of a study of cytomegalovirus exposure and HLA in healthy donors. CDR1 is SQVTM and CDR2 is ANQGSEA in the germline V gene. The V gene lost 3 bases and the J gene lost 7 bases, with 10 bases spanning the gap. The CDR3 totals 12 residues. Profiled with immunoSEQ multiplex PCR; TCRdb holds only in-frame clones, not every one. This sample carries more than 55,000 clones, 80% to 90% of them seen once, and the ten largest clones take roughly 15%. This clone was recorded a few times. The sequenced sample consisted of PBMCs. V usage is TRBV29-1 and J usage is TRBJ2-1, with no clear D. The receptor's source is a woman aged 18-30 years in good health and CMV-seronegative. CDR3 loop: CSVDPSVNEQFF. The CDR3 nucleotides are TGCAGCGTTGATCCGTCAGTAAATGAGCAGTTCTTC.